These 2 T cell receptor beta chains originate from one sample sequenced in a study of blood T cell repertoires in COVID-19 (dated by TCRdb to 2020 to 2021). Library preparation employed the immunoSEQ multiplex PCR assay. In its TCRdb copy, this immuneACCESS table keeps in-frame sequences only and misses some clones. Where compared with another copy, unresolved V genes explain less than half of these, and the others have no known cause. Present in this sample are about 81,000 clones, roughly 86% of which were seen just once. Around 7.9% of the sample lies in the top ten. The specimen sequenced was peripheral blood. These receptors originate from a man in his 70s with acute or convalescent COVID-19.

V gene TRBV7-2 combines with J gene TRBJ2-5, with a weak D call TRBD2 (6 bases). With 2 bases removed from V and 5 bases from J, the gap between germline ends came to 15 bases. Germline V gene lookup returns CDR1 SGHTA and CDR2 FQGNSA. The CDR3 has 15 residues. CDR3 protein: CASSLNGGARETQYF. The DNA of the CDR3 is TGTGCCAGCAGCTTAAACGGGGGAGCTAGGGAGACCCAGTACTTC.

The V and J genes are TRBV3-1 (or the pseudogene TRBV3-2) and TRBJ2-2; the match to TRBD2 covers 13 bases. The CDR3 sequence is 15 residues long. With 5 bases clipped from V and 4 bases from J, the junction kept 1 base outside the gene matches. In germline, CDR1 is LGHDT, CDR2 YNNKEL (reference sequence). CDR3 sequence (DNA): TGTGCCAGCAGCAGACTAGCGGGAGGCACCGGGGAGCTGTTTTTT. Translation gives CASSRLAGGTGELFF.